These 11 T cell receptor beta chains share one sample of origin, sequenced in a study of somatic mutations in cytotoxic T cells in rheumatoid arthritis. Some clones are missing from TCRdb's copy, which holds only in-frame ones; the method was immunoSEQ multiplex PCR. This sample carries about 19,000 clones, over 75% of them seen once, and the ten largest clones take 13% to 15%. Sequencing used CD8+ T cells sorted from blood. These receptors all come from an adult with rheumatoid arthritis.

The V and J genes are TRBV9 and TRBJ2-1; maybe TRBD1 (5 bases). The germline V gene encodes CDR1 SGDLS and CDR2 YYNGEE. Trimming took 3 bases from V and 9 from J, leaving 10 bases between them. This CDR3 region has 12 residues. The CDR3 bases are TGTGCCAGCAGCGCAATCCAGGGTGAGCAGTTCTTC. The encoded protein is CASSAIQGEQFF.

V gene TRBV9 combines with J gene TRBJ2-1, with TRBD2 matching over 7 bases. Germline CDR1 and CDR2: SGDLS and YYNGEE. V shed 3 bases and J 8 bases; nucleotides not matched to a gene: 5. There are 13 residues in the CDR3. In DNA, the CDR3 is TGTGCCAGCAGCGAGGGTGGGGGGGATGAGCAGTTCTTC. Amino acids: CASSEGGGDEQFF.

The chain couples TRBV10-3 to TRBJ2-2, with D perhaps matching TRBD2 (5 bases). V was trimmed by 7 bases and J by 0 bases, leaving 9 bases between them. In germline, CDR1 is ENHRY, CDR2 SYGVKD. The CDR3 is made up of 14 amino acids. This CDR3 is CAITSGANTGELFF. The CDR3 DNA reads TGTGCCATCACCAGCGGCGCGAACACCGGGGAGCTGTTTTTT.

The V call is TRBV7-6, the J call TRBJ2-2; 8 bases map to TRBD1. The germline gives CDR1 SGHVS, CDR2 FNYEAQ. The CDR3 is 14 residues long. The V segment lost 1 base and the J segment 7 bases; nucleotides outside the gene matches: 2. The CDR3, as DNA: TGTGCCAGCAGCTTAGAGGACAGGGACGGGGAGCTGTTTTTT. Residues: CASSLEDRDGELFF.

The gene calls are TRBV30 and TRBJ2-7; the D gene is possibly TRBD1 (7 bases). There are 15 residues in the CDR3. Germline V CDR1 and CDR2: GTSNPN, SVGIG (reference sequence). V gave up 7 bases and J gave up 3 bases, with 22 bases separating them. CDR3 nucleotide sequence: TGTGCCTCCACCTGGGGCGGGACAGACTTCTACGAGCAGTACTTC. Its protein product is CASTWGGTDFYEQYF. Complete variable domain (other parts from reference TRBV30 and TRBJ2-7): SQTIHQWPATLVQPVGSPLSLECTVEGTSNPNLYWYRQAAGRGLQLLFYSVGIGQISSEVPQNLSASRPQDRQFILSSKKLLLSDSGFYLCASTWGGTDFYEQYFGPGTRLTVT.

The chain recombines TRBV27 with TRBJ1-3; no firm D call. This CDR3 has 17 residues. Trimming cost V 0 bases and J 2 bases, with 14 bases left between them. CDR1 MNHEY and CDR2 SMNVEV come from the germline V gene (reference sequence). CDR3 protein: CASSLSIRVFTGNTIYF. Written as DNA, the CDR3 is TGTGCCAGCAGTTTATCGATAAGGGTGTTCACTGGAAACACCATATATTTT.

The chain uses TRBV5-1 and TRBJ1-1, with D tentatively TRBD1 (5 bases). This CDR3 has 15 residues. CDR1 and CDR2 from the germline V gene are SGHRS and YFSETQ. V was clipped by 0 bases and J by 2 bases, with 11 bases between them. This CDR3 is CASSLAGHINTEAFF. As DNA, the CDR3 is TGCGCCAGCAGCTTGGCTGGACACATAAACACTGAAGCTTTCTTT.

This chain connects TRBV27 to TRBJ1-2; TRBD1 matches 10 bases. Germline CDR1 and CDR2: MNHEY and SMNVEV (reference sequence). The CDR3 loop spans 15 amino acids. V lost 3 bases and J lost 4; bases outside the gene matches: 5. CDR3 region: CASSFGTGASYGYTF. The DNA for the CDR3 is TGTGCCAGCAGTTTCGGGACAGGGGCCTCCTATGGCTACACCTTC.

This clone was seen a handful of times. The chain couples TRBV7-3 to TRBJ1-6, with D unresolved. The V end lost 0 bases, the J end lost 12 bases, and 12 bases lay between the germline ends. CDR3 length: 14 residues. Germline V CDR1 and CDR2: SGHTA, FQGTGA. The CDR3 sequence: CASSLTPYTGPLHF. CDR3 DNA: TGTGCCAGCAGCTTAACACCGTACACGGGACCCCTCCACTTT. The full variable domain, in which reference TRBV7-3 and TRBJ1-6 provide the parts outside the CDR3, is GAGVSQTPSNKVTEKGKYVELRCDPISGHTALYWYRQSLGQGPEFLIYFQGTGAADDSGLPNDRFFAVRPEGSVSTLKIQRTERGDSAVYLCASSLTPYTGPLHFGNGTRLTVT.

The chain uses TRBV9 and TRBJ2-3; 10 nucleotides match TRBD2. CDR3 size: 18 residues. Germline V lookup: CDR1 SGDLS, CDR2 YYNGEE. V gave up 0 bases and J gave up 5 bases; unmatched junction bases: 12. Here the CDR3 reads CASSVEKGRLAGVDTQYF. For the CDR3, the DNA is TGTGCCAGCAGCGTAGAAAAGGGGCGGCTAGCGGGAGTAGATACGCAGTATTTT.

The gene calls are TRBV29-1 and TRBJ1-4; TRBD1 is a possible D gene (5 bases). CDR3 size: 14 residues. The V and J ends lost 4 bases and 0 bases respectively, with 9 bases between them. Germline V gives CDR1 SQVTM, CDR2 ANQGSEA. The CDR3: CSVVGQATNEKLFF. The CDR3 bases are TGCAGCGTTGTGGGGCAAGCAACTAATGAAAAACTGTTTTTT. Full variable domain (missing parts from reference TRBV29-1 and TRBJ1-4): SAVISQKPSRDICQRGTSLTIQCQVDSQVTMMFWYRQQPGQSLTLIATANQGSEATYESGFVIDKFPISRPNLTFSTLTVSNMSPEDSSIYLCSVVGQATNEKLFFGSGTQLSVL.